This T cell receptor (beta chain) was observed in a study of neurological immune-mediated disorders. Where libraries were unsorted, they were derived from 2 million PBMCs stored at -80 degrees C. As for the cDNA, it was generated by 5'RACE with 10-nucleotide random UMIs. TCRdb re-analysed the 5' RACE reads in MiXCR, keeping a single row per CDR3 protein. The sample shows roughly 30,000 distinct CDR3 sequences, just over 6.5% of them seen only once. Unmatched junction bases numbered 10, after V lost 0 bases and J lost 0 bases. CDR3 length equals 19 residues. CDR1 and CDR2 (germline): SGDLS, YYNGEE. V and J are TRBV9 and TRBJ2-1; 9 nucleotides line up with TRBD2. The sequencing input was PBMCs. The sequence was obtained from a woman between 45 and 60 years old in good health. CDR3 loop: CASSVGGGGAFSSYNEQFF. In nucleotides, the CDR3 is TGTGCCAGCAGCGTAGGTGGCGGGGGGGCCTTTAGCTCCTACAATGAGCAGTTCTTC.